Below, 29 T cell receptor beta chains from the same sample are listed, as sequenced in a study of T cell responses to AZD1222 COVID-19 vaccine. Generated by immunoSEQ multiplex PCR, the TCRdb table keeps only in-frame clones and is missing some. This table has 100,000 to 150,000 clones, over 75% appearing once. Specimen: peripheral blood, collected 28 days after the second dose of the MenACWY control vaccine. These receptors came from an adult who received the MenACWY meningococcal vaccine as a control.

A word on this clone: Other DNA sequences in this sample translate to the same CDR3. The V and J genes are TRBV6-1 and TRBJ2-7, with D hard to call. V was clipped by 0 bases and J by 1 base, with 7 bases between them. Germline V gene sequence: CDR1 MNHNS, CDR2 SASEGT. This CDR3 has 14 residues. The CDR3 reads CASSEAGGSYEQYV. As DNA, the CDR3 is TGTGCCAGCAGTGAAGCGGGCGGATCCTACGAGCAGTACGTC.

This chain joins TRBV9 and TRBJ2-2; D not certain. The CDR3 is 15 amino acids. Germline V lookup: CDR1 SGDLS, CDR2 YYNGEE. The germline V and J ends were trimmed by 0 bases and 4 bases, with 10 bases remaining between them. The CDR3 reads CASSVGPDTTGELFF. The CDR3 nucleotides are TGTGCCAGCAGCGTAGGTCCCGACACCACCGGGGAGCTGTTTTTT.

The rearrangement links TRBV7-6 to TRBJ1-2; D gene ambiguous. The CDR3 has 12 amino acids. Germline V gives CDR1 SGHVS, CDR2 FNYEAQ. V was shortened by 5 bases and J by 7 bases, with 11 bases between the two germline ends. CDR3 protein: CASSPGGGGYTF. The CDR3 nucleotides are TGTGCCAGCAGCCCCGGTGGCGGTGGCTACACCTTC.

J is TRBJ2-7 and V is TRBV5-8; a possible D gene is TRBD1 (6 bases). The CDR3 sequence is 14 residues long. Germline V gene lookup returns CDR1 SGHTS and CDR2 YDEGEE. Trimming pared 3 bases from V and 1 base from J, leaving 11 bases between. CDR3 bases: TGTGCCAGCAGCTGGGCCAGGGGATCCTACGAGCAGTACGTC. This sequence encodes CASSWARGSYEQYV.

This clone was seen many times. The CDR3 DNA reads as TGCGCCAGCAGCTTGACTAGCGGGGTAGGCAATGAGCAGTTCTTC. It encodes CASSLTSGVGNEQFF. The chain has TRBV5-1 and TRBJ2-1; 10 bases fit TRBD2. The germline CDR1 and CDR2 sequences are SGHRS and YFSETQ. CDR3 length equals 15 residues. Losses at the gene ends were 1 base for V and 6 bases for J; bases not matched to a gene: 4.

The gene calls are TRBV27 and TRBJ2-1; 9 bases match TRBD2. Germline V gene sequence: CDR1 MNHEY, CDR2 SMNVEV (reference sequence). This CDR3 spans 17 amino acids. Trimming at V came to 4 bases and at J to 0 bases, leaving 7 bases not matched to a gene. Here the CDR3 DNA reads TGTGCCAGCAGTTCCGCGGGAGGGACGAACTCCTACAATGAGCAGTTCTTC. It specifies CASSSAGGTNSYNEQFF.

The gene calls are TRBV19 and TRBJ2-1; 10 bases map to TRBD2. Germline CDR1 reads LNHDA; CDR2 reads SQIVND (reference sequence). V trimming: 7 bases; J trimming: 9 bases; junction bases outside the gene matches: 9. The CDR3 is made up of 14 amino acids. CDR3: CASKEGASGGEQFF. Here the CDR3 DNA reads TGTGCCAGTAAGGAAGGGGCTAGCGGGGGTGAGCAGTTCTTC.

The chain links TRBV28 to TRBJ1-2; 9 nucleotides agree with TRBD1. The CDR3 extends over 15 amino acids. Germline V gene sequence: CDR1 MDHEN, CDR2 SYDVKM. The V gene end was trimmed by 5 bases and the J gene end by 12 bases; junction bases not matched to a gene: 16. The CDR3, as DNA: TGTGCCAGCAGTACGCCAATCGGGACAGGGAAGGGTCACACCTTC. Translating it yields CASSTPIGTGKGHTF.

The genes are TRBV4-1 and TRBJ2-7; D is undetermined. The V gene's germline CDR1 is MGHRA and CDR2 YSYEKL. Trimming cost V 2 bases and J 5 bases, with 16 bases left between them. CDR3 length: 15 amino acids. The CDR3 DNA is TGCGCCAGCAGCCAACAACACTCGCAGAGGCACGAGCAGTACGTC. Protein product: CASSQQHSQRHEQYV.

The CDR3 nucleotides read TGTGCCAGCAGGACAGCCAAACCTAGCAATCAGCCCCAGCATTTT. Protein product: CASRTAKPSNQPQHF. V and J are TRBV6-4 and TRBJ1-5; D may be TRBD1 (5 bases). V lost 6 bases, J lost 0 bases, and 12 bases lay in between. There are 15 residues in the CDR3. The germline gives CDR1 MRHNA, CDR2 SNTAGT.

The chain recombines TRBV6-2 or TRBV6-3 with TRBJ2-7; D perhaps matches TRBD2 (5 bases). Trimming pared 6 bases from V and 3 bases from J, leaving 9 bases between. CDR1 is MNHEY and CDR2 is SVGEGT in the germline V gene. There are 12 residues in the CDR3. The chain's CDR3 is CASSLRGYEQYF. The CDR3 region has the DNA TGTGCCAGCAGCCTCCGGGGCTACGAGCAGTACTTC.

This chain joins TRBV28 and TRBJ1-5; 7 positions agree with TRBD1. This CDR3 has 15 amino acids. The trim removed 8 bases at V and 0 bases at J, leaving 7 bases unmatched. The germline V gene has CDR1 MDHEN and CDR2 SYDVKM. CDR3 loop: CASRDRSYSNQPQHF. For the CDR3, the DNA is TGTGCCAGCCGGGACAGATCGTATAGCAATCAGCCCCAGCATTTT.

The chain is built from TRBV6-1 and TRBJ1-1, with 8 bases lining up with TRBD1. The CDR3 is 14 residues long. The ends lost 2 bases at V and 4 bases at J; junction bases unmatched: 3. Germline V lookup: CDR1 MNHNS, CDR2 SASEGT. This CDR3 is CASSEQGTGTEAFF. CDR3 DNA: TGTGCCAGCAGTGAACAGGGGACAGGCACTGAAGCTTTCTTT.

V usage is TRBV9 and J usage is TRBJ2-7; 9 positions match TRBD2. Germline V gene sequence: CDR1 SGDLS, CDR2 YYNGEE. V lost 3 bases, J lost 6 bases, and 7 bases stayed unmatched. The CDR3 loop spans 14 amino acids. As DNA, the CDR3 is TGTGCCAGCAGCGGTAGCGGGAGCTCTTTCGAGCAGTACTTC. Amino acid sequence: CASSGSGSSFEQYF.

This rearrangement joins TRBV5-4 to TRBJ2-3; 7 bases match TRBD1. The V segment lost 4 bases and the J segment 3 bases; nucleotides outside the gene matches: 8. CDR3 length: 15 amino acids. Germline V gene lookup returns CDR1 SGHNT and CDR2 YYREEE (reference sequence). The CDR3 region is CASSPDRALTDTQYF. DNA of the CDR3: TGTGCCAGCAGCCCCGACAGGGCCTTGACAGATACGCAGTATTTT.

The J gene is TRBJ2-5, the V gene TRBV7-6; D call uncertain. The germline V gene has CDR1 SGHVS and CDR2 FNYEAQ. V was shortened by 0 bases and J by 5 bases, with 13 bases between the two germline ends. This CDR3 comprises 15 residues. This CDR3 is CASSLATHGAETQYF. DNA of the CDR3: TGTGCCAGCAGCTTAGCCACCCACGGAGCGGAGACCCAGTACTTC.

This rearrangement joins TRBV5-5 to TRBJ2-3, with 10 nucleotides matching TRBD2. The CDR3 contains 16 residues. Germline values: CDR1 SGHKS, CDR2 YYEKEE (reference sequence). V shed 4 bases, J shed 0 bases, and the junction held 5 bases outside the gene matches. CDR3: CASSPGLAESTDTQYF. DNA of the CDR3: TGTGCCAGCAGCCCCGGACTAGCGGAGAGCACAGATACGCAGTATTTT.

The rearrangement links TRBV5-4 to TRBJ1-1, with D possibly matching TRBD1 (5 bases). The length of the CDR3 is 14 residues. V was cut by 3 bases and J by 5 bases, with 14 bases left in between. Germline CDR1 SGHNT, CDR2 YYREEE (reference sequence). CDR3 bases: TGTGCCAGCAGCTCTTCTAGGGACGGTACTGAAGCTTTCTTT. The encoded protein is CASSSSRDGTEAFF.

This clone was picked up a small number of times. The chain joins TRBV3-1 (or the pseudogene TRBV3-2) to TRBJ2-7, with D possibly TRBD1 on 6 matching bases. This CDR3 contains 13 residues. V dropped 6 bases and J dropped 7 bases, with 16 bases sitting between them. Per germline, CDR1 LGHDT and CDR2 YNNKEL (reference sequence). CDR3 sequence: CASSLGGQIEQYF. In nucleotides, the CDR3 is TGTGCCAGCAGTCTAGGCGGACAGATTGAGCAGTACTTC.

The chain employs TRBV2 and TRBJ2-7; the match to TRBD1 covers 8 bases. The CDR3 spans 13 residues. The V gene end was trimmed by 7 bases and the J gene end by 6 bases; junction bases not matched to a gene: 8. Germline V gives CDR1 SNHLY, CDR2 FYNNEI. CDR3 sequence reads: CASKTQGAREQYV. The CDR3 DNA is TGTGCCAGCAAGACCCAGGGGGCTCGCGAGCAGTACGTC.

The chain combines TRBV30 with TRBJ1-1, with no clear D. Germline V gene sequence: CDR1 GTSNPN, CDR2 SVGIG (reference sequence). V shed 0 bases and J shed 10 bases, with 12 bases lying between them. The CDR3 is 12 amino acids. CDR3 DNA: TGTGCCTGGAGTGTACCGGTGTGGGGAGCTTTCTTT. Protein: CAWSVPVWGAFF.

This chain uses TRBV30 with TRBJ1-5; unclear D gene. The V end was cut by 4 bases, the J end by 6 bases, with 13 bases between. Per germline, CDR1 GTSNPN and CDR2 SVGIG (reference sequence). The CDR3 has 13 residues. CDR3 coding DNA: TGTGCCTGGACCGTAGGGCCGGCTCAGCCCCAGCATTTT. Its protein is CAWTVGPAQPQHF.

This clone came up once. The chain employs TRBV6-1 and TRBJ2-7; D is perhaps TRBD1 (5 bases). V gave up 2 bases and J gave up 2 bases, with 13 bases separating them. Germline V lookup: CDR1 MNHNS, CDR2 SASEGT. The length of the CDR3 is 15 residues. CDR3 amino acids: CASSESAGFTYEQYV. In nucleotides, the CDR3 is TGTGCCAGCAGTGAATCGGCAGGGTTCACCTACGAGCAGTACGTC.

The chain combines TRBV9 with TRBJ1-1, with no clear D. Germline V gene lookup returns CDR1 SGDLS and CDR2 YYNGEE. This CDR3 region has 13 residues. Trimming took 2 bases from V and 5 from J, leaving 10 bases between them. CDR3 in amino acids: CASSVRGGTEAFF. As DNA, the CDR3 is TGTGCCAGCAGCGTCCGGGGTGGGACTGAAGCTTTCTTT.

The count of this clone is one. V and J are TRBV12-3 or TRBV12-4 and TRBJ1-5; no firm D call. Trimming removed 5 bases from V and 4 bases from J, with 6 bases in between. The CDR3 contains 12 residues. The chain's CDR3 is CASSNQNQPQHF. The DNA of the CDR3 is TGTGCCAGCAGTAACCAGAATCAGCCCCAGCATTTT.

The CDR3 protein is CASSTQGSGNSPLHF. The CDR3 DNA reads TGTGCCAGCAGTACGCAGGGGTCGGGCAATTCACCCCTCCACTTT. The chain uses TRBV6-5 and TRBJ1-6; possible D gene TRBD1, 6 bases. The CDR3 is made up of 15 amino acids. V lost 5 bases to trimming and J lost 7 bases, with 15 bases between them. The germline CDR1 and CDR2 sequences are MNHEY and SVGAGI.

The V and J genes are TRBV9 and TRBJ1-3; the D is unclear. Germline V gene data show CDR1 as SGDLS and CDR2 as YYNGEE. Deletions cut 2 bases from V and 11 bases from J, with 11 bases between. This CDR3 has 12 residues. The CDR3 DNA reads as TGTGCCAGCAGCGTGGGATGGGGTTCCATATATTTT. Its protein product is CASSVGWGSIYF.

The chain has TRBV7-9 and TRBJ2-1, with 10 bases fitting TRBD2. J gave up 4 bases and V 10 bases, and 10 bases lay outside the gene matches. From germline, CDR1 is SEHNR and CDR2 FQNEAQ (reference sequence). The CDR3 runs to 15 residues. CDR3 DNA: TGTGCCACGAAAAGCGGGAGGGAACCTTACAATGAGCAGTTCTTC. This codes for CATKSGREPYNEQFF.

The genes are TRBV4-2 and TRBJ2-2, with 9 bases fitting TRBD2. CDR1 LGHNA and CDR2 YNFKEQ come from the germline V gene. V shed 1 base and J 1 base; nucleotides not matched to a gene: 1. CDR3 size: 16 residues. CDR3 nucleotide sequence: TGTGCCAGCAGCCAAGGACTAGCGGAGAACACCGGGGAGCTGTTTTTT. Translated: CASSQGLAENTGELFF.